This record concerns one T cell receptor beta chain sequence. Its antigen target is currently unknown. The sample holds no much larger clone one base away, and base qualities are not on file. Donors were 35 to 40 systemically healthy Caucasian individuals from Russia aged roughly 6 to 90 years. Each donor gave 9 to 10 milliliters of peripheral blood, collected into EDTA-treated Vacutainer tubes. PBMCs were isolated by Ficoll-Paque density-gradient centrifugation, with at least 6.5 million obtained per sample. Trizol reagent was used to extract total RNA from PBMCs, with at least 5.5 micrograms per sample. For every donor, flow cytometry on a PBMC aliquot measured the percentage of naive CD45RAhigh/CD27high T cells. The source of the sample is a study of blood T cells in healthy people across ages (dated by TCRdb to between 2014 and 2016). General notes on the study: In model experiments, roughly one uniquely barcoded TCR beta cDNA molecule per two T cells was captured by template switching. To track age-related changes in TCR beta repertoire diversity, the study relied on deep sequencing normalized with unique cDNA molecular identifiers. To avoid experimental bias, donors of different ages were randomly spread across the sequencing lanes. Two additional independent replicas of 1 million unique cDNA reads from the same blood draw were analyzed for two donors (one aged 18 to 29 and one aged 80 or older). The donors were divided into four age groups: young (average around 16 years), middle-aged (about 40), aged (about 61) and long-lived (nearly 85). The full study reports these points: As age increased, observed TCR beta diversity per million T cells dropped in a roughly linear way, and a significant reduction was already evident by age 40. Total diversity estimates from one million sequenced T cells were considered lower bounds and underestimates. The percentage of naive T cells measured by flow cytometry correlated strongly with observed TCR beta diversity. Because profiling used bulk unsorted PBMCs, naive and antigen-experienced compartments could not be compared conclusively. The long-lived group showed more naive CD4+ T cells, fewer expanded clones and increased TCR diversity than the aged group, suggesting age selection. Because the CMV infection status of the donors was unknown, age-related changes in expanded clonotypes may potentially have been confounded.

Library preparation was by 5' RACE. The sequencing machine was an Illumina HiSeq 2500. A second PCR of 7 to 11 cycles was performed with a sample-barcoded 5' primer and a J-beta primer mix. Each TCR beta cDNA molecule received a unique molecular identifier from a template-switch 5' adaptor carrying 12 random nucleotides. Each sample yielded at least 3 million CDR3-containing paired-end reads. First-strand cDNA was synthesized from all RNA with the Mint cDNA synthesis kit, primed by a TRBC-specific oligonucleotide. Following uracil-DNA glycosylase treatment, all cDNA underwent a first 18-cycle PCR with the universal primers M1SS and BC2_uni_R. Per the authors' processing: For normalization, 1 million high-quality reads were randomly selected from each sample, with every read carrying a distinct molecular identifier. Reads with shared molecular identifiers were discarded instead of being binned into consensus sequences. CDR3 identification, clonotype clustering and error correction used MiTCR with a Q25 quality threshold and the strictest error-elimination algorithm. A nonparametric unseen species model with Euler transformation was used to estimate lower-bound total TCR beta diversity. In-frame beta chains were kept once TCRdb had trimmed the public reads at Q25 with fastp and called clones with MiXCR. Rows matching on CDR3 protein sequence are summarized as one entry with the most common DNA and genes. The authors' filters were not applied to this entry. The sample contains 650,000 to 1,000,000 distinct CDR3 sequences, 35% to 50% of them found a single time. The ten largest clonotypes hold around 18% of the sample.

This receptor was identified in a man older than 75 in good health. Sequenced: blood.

The CDR3 region: CASSYSDYSGEQYF. The DNA reads as follows: TGTGCCAGCAGTTACTCGGACTACTCCGGGGAGCAGTACTTC. The V and J genes are TRBV6-5 and TRBJ2-7, with TRBD2 as a weak D call on 6 bases. Trimming removed 0 bases from V and 7 bases from J, leaving 13 bases between the germline ends. The germline V gene yields MNHEY for CDR1 and SVGAGI for CDR2. From its cysteine to its phenylalanine, the CDR3 spans 14 amino acids. The read is trimmed to its CDR3 DNA, 42 bases read in frame from base 1.